The rows below give T cell receptor beta chains drawn from one sample of a study of cytomegalovirus exposure and HLA in healthy donors. The repertoire was sequenced with immunoSEQ multiplex PCR; TCRdb's copy has only in-frame clones and lacks some. The profile shows fewer than 150,000 clones, about 77% of them singletons. The material sequenced was PBMCs. These receptors were obtained from a man aged 50-59 years in good health and CMV-seronegative. The CDR3 runs from the conserved cysteine through the conserved F or W. Fields, in order: V gene, clone size, J gene, D gene, CDR3 DNA, CDR3 protein. D genes are given only for firm matches. Not every row has a clone size; where given, it reads once, few, many or a size class.

TRBV5-1	.	TRBJ2-1	TRBD2	TGCGCCAGCAGCCCCTGGGCGGGAGTTTTTAATGAGCAGTTCTTC	CASSPWAGVFNEQFF
TRBV9	once	TRBJ1-1	.	TGTGCCAGCAGCGGTCCCCCCTTAACAGGACACACTGAAGCTTTCTTT	CASSGPPLTGHTEAFF
TRBV28	few	TRBJ2-2	TRBD1	TGTGCCAGCAGTCCCCGACAGGGGGTGCTTCCCGGGGAGCTGTTTTTT	CASSPRQGVLPGELFF
TRBV2	.	TRBJ2-6	.	TGTGCCAGCAGTGATGATAAGCGGAGGTCTGGGGCCAACGTCCTGACTTTC	CASSDDKRRSGANVLTF
TRBV6-4	few	TRBJ1-2	.	TGTGCCAGCAGTGACTCGCGCTATGGCTACACCTTC	CASSDSRYGYTF
TRBV11-2	.	TRBJ1-2	TRBD1	TGTGCCAGCAGCCCCGTGGACAGGGGAAGTGGCTACACCTTC	CASSPVDRGSGYTF
TRBV2	.	TRBJ2-1	TRBD2	TGTGCCAGCAGTGAGTCTAGCGGGGGCCCAAAGCAGTTCTTC	CASSESSGGPKQFF
TRBV6-1	.	TRBJ2-2	.	TGTGCCAGCAGTGGAATGGCGGCCTCTTACACCGGGGAGCTGTTTTTT	CASSGMAASYTGELFF
TRBV5-1	few	TRBJ2-7	.	TGCGCCAGCAGCATTCCGGGACAATCCTACGAGCAGTACTTC	CASSIPGQSYEQYF
TRBV28	.	TRBJ2-1	.	TGTGCCAGCAGTTTAGTGGCTTCCTACAATGAGCAGTTCTTC	CASSLVASYNEQFF
TRBV10-3	.	TRBJ2-7	.	TGTGCCATCAGTGAACGGAGCTCCTACGAGCAGTACTTC	CAISERSSYEQYF
TRBV5-1	.	TRBJ2-3	TRBD2	TGCGCCAGCAGCTTTGGTCAGGGACTAGCGGAATACACAGATACGCAGTATTTT	CASSFGQGLAEYTDTQYF
TRBV7-8	.	TRBJ1-5	TRBD1	TGTGCCAGCAGCTTAGTGACAGGGATGGGACAGCCCCAGCATTTT	CASSLVTGMGQPQHF
TRBV4-1	few	TRBJ2-3	.	TGCGCCAGCAGCTTTGATGAGGGCACAGATACGCAGTATTTT	CASSFDEGTDTQYF
TRBV11-2	.	TRBJ1-1	.	TGTGCCAGCAGCCAACATGGTGACACTGAAGCTTTCTTT	CASSQHGDTEAFF
TRBV27	.	TRBJ1-1	.	TGTGCCAGCAGCCGAACTCAGGCCAGAGACACTGAAGCTTTCTTT	CASSRTQARDTEAFF
TRBV4-1	.	TRBJ1-5	TRBD1	TGCGCCAGCAGCCAAGATAGGCGACAGGGGGGAATAGCTCAGCCCCAGCATTTT	CASSQDRRQGGIAQPQHF
TRBV27	.	TRBJ1-1	.	TGTGCCAGCAGTTTGACAAAAAACCAAAGCGGAGCTTTCTTT	CASSLTKNQSGAFF
TRBV30	.	TRBJ2-7	.	TGTGCCTGGAGTCCCGGCGGGGCTCGCTCCTACGAGCAGTACTTC	CAWSPGGARSYEQYF
TRBV4-1	.	TRBJ1-1	.	TGCGCCAGCAGCCTCGACAATTCCCGACCCGGCACTGAAGCTTTCTTT	CASSLDNSRPGTEAFF
TRBV6-5	once	TRBJ2-1	TRBD2	TGTGCCAGCAGTTCGGGACTAGCGGACTACAATGAGCAGTTCTTC	CASSSGLADYNEQFF
TRBV7-2	.	TRBJ2-1	TRBD2	TGTGCCAGCAGCTCTAGATGGGGCCAAGCGGGAGGGGGCGATGAGCAGTTCTTC	CASSSRWGQAGGGDEQFF
TRBV6-1	.	TRBJ2-2	TRBD1	TGTGCCAGCAGTGCCCGACAGGGGACTTGGACCGGGGAGCTGTTTTTT	CASSARQGTWTGELFF
TRBV4-3	.	TRBJ2-5	.	TGCGCCAGCAGCAGCAGGGTCTCAGAGACCCAGTACTTC	CASSSRVSETQYF
TRBV5-1	.	TRBJ2-7	TRBD1	TGCGCCAGCAGCTCCAAACAGGGGGCGGCCTACGAGCAGTACTTC	CASSSKQGAAYEQYF
TRBV5-8	few	TRBJ2-7	.	TGTGCCAGCAGCTTGGGCTCAGGGGCCGAGCAGTACTTC	CASSLGSGAEQYF